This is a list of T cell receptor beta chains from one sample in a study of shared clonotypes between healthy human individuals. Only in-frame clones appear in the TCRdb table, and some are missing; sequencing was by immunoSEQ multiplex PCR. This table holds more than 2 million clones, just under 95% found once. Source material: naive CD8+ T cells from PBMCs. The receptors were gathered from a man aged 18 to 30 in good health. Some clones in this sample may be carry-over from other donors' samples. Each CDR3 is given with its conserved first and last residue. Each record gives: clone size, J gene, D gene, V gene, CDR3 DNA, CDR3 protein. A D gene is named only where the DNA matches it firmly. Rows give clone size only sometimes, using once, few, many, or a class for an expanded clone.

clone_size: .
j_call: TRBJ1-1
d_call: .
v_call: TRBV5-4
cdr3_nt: TGTGCCAGCAGCTTCGGCCCTAACACTGAAGCTTTCTTT
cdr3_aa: CASSFGPNTEAFF

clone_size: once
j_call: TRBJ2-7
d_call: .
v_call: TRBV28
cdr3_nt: TGTGCCAGCGGAGCCGATTACGAGCAGTACTTC
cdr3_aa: CASGADYEQYF

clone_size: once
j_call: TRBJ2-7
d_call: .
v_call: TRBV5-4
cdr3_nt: TGTGCCAGCAGCTTGGGGACCGGGACGGGCGAGCAGTACTTC
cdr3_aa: CASSLGTGTGEQYF

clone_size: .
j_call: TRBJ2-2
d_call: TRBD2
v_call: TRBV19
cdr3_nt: TGTGCCATCCAGACTAGCGGGAGCACCGGGGAGCTGTTTTTT
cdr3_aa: CAIQTSGSTGELFF

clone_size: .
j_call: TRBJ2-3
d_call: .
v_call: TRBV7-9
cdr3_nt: TGTGCCAGCAGCTTTCCCCCGGCGGGGCCAGATACGCAGTATTTT
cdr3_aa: CASSFPPAGPDTQYF

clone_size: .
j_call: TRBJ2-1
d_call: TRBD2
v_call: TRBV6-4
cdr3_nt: TGTGCCAGCAGTGACTCCGGCCTAGCGGGACCTAATGAGCAGTTCTTC
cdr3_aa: CASSDSGLAGPNEQFF

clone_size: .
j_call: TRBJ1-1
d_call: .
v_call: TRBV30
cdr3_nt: TGTGCCTCGGGATTGGACAGCAGTATGAACACTGAAGCTTTCTTT
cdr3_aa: CASGLDSSMNTEAFF

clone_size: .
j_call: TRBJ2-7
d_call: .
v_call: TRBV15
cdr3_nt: TGTGCCACCAGCAGAGACAGGGGACACGAGCAGTACTTC
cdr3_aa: CATSRDRGHEQYF

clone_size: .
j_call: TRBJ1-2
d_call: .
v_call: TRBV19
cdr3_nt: TGTGCCAGTACCAAAGTCCCCATTTACGATGGCTACACCTTC
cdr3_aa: CASTKVPIYDGYTF

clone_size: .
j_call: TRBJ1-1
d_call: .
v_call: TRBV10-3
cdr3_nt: TGTGCCATAACTGACGTGGGGGACACTGAAGCTTTCTTT
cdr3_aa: CAITDVGDTEAFF

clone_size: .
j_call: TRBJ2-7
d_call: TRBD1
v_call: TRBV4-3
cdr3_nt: TGCGCCAGCAGTACCGACAGGGTCCGCTCCTACGAGCAGTACTTC
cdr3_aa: CASSTDRVRSYEQYF

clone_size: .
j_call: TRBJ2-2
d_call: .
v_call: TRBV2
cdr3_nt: TGTGCCATCCAATTCGGTCGGACCGACACCGGGGAGCTGTTTTTT
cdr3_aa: CAIQFGRTDTGELFF

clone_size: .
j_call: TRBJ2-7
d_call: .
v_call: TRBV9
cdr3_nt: TGTGCCAGCAGCGTCGGAGGGAGCCCCTACGAGCAGTACTTC
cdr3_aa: CASSVGGSPYEQYF

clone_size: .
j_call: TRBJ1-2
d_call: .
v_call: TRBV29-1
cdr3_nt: TGCAGCGTTGAATACGGCTATGGCTACACCTTC
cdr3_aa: CSVEYGYGYTF

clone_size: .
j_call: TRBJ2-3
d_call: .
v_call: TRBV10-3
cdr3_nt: TGTGCCATCAGTGGTGTCAGCGATTTTGGAGATACGCAGTATTTT
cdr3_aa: CAISGVSDFGDTQYF

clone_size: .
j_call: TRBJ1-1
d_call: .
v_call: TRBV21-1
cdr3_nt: TGTGCCAGCAGCAACGGGACGCCGAACACTGAAGCTTTCTTT
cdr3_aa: CASSNGTPNTEAFF

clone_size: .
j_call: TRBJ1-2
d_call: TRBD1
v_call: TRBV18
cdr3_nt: TGTGCCAGCTCACCTAGTAGACGGACAGGTGGGGAAGACTATGGCTACACCTTC
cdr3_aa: CASSPSRRTGGEDYGYTF

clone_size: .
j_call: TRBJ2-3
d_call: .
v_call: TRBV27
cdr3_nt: TGTGCCAGCAGTCCGACTTCCGAAATAGATACGCAGTATTTT
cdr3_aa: CASSPTSEIDTQYF

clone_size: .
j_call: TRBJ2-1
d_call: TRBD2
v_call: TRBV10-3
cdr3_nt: TGTGCCATCAGTGAGAATAGTCTAGGAGCGGGAGGGTGGGTTAGGTTCTTC
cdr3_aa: CAISENSLGAGGWVRFF

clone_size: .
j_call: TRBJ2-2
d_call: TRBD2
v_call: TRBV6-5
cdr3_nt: TGTGCCAGCAGTTACGTGGGGACTACTCTACCCGGGGAGCTGTTTTTT
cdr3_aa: CASSYVGTTLPGELFF

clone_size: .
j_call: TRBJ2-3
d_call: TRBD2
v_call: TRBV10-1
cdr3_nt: TGCGCCAGCACAAGTATCGCGGGAGGTAAGAATGCAGATACGCAGTATTTT
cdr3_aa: CASTSIAGGKNADTQYF

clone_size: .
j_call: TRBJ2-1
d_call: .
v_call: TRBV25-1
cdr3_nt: TGTGCCAGCAGTGATTCGGGACTCAATGAGCAGTTCTTC
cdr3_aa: CASSDSGLNEQFF

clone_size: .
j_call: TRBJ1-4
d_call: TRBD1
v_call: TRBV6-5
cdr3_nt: TGTGCCAGCAGACCTGACAGGGGGATTGAAAAACTGTTTTTT
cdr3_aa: CASRPDRGIEKLFF

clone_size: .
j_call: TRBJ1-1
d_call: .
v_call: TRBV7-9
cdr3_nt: TGTGCCAGCAGCTCAAACACGAACACTGAAGCTTTCTTT
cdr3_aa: CASSSNTNTEAFF

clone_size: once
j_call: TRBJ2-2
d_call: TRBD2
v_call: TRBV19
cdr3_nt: TGTGCCAGTACCCCGGCTAGCGGGGGCACCGGGGAGCTGTTTTTT
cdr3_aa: CASTPASGGTGELFF

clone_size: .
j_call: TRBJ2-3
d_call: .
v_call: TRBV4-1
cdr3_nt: TGCGCCAGCAGCCAAGACCCTACTAGGACTAAGCAGTCTAGGACGCAGTATTTT
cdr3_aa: CASSQDPTRTKQSRTQYF

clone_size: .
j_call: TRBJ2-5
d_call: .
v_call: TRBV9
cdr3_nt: TGTGCCAGCAGCGAGCCCCGGGTGGAGACCCAGTACTTC
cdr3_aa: CASSEPRVETQYF

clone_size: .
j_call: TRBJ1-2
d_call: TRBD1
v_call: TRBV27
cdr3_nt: TGTGCCAGCAGTTCAGGTCCCGGGACAGGGATAGCTAACTATGGCTACACCTTC
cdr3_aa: CASSSGPGTGIANYGYTF

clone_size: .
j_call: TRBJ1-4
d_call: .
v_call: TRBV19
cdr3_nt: TGTGCCAGTAGTAGAAGGACGGAAACAAATGAAAAACTGTTTTTT
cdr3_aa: CASSRRTETNEKLFF

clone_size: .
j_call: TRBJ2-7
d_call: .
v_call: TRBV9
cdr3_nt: TGTGCCAGCAGCGTAGAGGGGCTGAGCTACGAGCAGTACTTC
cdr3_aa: CASSVEGLSYEQYF

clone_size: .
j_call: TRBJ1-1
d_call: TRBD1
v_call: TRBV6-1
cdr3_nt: TGTGCCAGCAGGAGACAGGGGGTCACTGAAGCTTTCTTT
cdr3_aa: CASRRQGVTEAFF

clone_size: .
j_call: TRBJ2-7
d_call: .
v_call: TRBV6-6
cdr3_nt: TGTGCCAGCAGTGGGGATGGGGGACCCTCCTACGAGCAGTACTTC
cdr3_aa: CASSGDGGPSYEQYF

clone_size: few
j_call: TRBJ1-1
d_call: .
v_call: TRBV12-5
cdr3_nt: TGTGCTAGTGGTTTAGGGTGGACTGAAGCTTTCTTT
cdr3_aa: CASGLGWTEAFF

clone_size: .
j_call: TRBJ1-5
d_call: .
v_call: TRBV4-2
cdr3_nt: TGTGCCAGCAGCCAAGGACCCTCAGGGACCCATCAGCCCCAGCATTTT
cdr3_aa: CASSQGPSGTHQPQHF

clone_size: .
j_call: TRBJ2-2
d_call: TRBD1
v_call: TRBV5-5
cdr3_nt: TGTGCCAGCAGCGAGGACAGGGGACGGGACACCGGGGAGCTGTTTTTT
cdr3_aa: CASSEDRGRDTGELFF

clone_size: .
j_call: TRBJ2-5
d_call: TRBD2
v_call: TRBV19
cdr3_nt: TGTGCCAGTAGTTCCCCTGGACTAGCGGGGAAAGAGACCCAGTACTTC
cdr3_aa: CASSSPGLAGKETQYF

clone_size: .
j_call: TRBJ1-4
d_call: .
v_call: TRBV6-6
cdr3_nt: TGTGCCAGCAGTTACCTCTCAGATCGAAATGAAAAACTGTTTTTT
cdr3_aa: CASSYLSDRNEKLFF

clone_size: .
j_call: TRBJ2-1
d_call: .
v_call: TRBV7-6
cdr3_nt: TGTGCCAGCAGCTTAGCGGGGGGTGGCTACCCCGAACTACAGTTCTTC
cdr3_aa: CASSLAGGGYPELQFF

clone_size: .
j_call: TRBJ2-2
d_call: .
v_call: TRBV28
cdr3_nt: TGTGCCAGCAAGTGGCAGGGGTACACCGGGGAGCTGTTTTTT
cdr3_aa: CASKWQGYTGELFF

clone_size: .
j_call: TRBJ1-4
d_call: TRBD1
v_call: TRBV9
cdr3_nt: TGTGCCAGCAGCGCCCAGGACAGGAATGAAAAACTGTTTTTT
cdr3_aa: CASSAQDRNEKLFF

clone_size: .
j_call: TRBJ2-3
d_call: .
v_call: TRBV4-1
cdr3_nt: TGCGCCAGCCTCCGTCTCCCGGGGGTCGCAGATACGCAGTATTTT
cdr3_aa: CASLRLPGVADTQYF

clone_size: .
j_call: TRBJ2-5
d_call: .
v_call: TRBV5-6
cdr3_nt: TGTGCCAGCAGCCCCTGGCGGACGGGGGTGGAGACCCAGTACTTC
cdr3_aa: CASSPWRTGVETQYF

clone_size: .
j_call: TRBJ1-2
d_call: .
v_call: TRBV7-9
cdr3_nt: TGTGCCAGCAGCTTAGCTTCAGGGCTCCCTAGTGGCTACACCTTC
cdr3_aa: CASSLASGLPSGYTF

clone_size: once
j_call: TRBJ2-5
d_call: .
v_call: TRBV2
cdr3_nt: TGTGCCAGCAGTGATACTCCGGGACTCCTCCAAGAGACCCAGTACTTC
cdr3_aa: CASSDTPGLLQETQYF

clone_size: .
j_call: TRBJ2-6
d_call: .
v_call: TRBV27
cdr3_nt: TGTGCCAGCAGTTCGCTCGGGGCCAACGTCCTGACTTTC
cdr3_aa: CASSSLGANVLTF

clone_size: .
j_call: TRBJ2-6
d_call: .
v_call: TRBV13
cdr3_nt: TGTGCCAGCAGCACCCACAGGGCTGGGGCCAACGTCCTGACTTTC
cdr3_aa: CASSTHRAGANVLTF

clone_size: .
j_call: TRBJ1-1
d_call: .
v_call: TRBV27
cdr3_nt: TGTGCCAGCAGTTTAGCCGAACACACTGAAGCTTTCTTT
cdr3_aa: CASSLAEHTEAFF

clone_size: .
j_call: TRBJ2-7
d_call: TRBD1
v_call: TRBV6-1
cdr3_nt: TGTGCCAGCAGTGAGGACAGGAACTACGAGCAGTACTTC
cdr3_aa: CASSEDRNYEQYF

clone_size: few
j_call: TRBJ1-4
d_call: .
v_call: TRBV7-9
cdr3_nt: TGTGCCAGCACCTCGATCGGGGTTAATGAAAAACTGTTTTTT
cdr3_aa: CASTSIGVNEKLFF

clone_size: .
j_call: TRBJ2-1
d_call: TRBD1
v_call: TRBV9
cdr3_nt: TGTGCCAGCAGCGTAGGAGGGGGACAGGGCAATGAGCAGTTCTTC
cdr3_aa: CASSVGGGQGNEQFF

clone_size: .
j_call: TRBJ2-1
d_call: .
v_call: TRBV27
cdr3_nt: TGTGCCAGCAGTTTGGGGGGTTCCTACAATGAGCAGTTCTTC
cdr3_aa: CASSLGGSYNEQFF

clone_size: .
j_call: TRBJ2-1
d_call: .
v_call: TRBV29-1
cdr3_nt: TGCAGCGTTAGGCTTCCCAATGAGCAGTTCTTC
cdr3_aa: CSVRLPNEQFF

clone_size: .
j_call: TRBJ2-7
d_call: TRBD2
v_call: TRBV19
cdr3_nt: TGTGCCAGTAGTACCCCCAACGCGGCTAGCGGGAGGGTCCACGAGCAGTACTTC
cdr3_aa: CASSTPNAASGRVHEQYF

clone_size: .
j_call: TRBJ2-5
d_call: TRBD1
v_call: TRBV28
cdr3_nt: TGTGCCAGCAGCTTAAAGAGGTCAGAGGGGACAGGGGGACAAGAGACCCAGTACTTC
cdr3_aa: CASSLKRSEGTGGQETQYF

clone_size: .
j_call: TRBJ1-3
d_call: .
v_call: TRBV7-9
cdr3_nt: TGTGCCAGCAGCTTACTATACTCTGGAAACACCATATATTTT
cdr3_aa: CASSLLYSGNTIYF

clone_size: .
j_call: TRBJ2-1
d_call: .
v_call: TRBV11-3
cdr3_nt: TGTGCCAGCAGCCCACACCCGGGCAGGGAGCAGTTCTTC
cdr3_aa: CASSPHPGREQFF

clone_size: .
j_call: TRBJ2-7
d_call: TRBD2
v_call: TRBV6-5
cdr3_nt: TGTGCCAGCAGTTACATCTTAGCGGGAGTTCACGAGCAGTACTTC
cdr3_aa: CASSYILAGVHEQYF